The text below deals with one TCR beta chain. Antigen unknown. The sample comes from a study of cytomegalovirus exposure and HLA in healthy donors. About the research overall: The Caucasian-associated ancestry cluster held 80% to 90% of around 380 genotyped donors.

General study findings and limits: Reports described diagnosis of cytomegalovirus status by the classifier as highly specific and sensitive.

The J segment lost 5 bases and the V segment lost 4 bases, leaving 4 bases of the junction unmatched. Germline V gene sequence: CDR1 SGHDT, CDR2 YYEEEE. This CDR3 contains 13 residues. The study ran its PCR with 60 Vbeta and 13 Jbeta primers. Generated by immunoSEQ multiplex PCR, the TCRdb table keeps only in-frame clones and is missing some. The data show about 140,000 clones, with around three quarters seen just once and more than 0.75% held by the top ten. The source of this sequence is a man aged 18-30 years in good health and CMV-seronegative. The chain links TRBV5-6 to TRBJ2-7; TRBD2 matches 9 bases. Source material: PBMCs. The CDR3 DNA sequence: TGTGCCAGCAGCGACGGGACTAGCAACGAGCAGTACTTC. Amino acids: CASSDGTSNEQYF. Full variable domain (outside the CDR3, taken from reference TRBV5-6 and TRBJ2-7): DAGVTQSPTHLIKTRGQQVTLRCSPKSGHDTVSWYQQALGQGPQFIFQYYEEEERQRGNFPDRFSGHQFPNYSSELNVNALLLGDSALYLCASSDGTSNEQYFGPGTRLTVT.